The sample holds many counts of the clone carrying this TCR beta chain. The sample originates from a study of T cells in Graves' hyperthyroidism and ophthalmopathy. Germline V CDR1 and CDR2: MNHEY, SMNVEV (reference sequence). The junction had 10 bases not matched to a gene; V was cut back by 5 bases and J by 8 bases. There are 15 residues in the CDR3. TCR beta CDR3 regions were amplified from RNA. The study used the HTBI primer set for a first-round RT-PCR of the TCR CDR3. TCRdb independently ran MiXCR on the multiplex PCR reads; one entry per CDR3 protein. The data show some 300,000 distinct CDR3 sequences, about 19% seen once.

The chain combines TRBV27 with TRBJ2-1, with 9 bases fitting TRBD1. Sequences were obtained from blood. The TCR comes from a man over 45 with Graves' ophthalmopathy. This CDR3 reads CASSQQGADPHEQFF. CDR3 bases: TGTGCCAGCAGTCAACAGGGGGCCGACCCCCATGAGCAGTTCTTC.